This T cell receptor (beta chain) was retrieved from a study of T-cell memory formation after mild COVID-19. TCRdb independently ran MiXCR on the 5' RACE reads; one entry per CDR3 protein. Of some 600,000 distinct CDR3 sequences detected, around 15% appear once; the ten largest clones hold less than 10%. The junction had 9 bases not matched to a gene; V was cut back by 4 bases and J by 3 bases. CDR1 SGDLS and CDR2 YYNGEE come from the germline V gene. The CDR3 has 16 amino acids. Sequenced input: PBMCs or a T cell subset sorted from them (not recorded which). The sequence derives from an adult woman who had mild COVID-19 (a few samples of this study predate the infection). Cell type and time point are not known. V is TRBV9 and J is TRBJ2-3, with 9 bases aligning to TRBD2. The CDR3 is CASSSLSGRGTDTQYF. Written as DNA, the CDR3 is TGTGCCAGCAGCTCCCTTAGCGGGAGAGGAACAGATACGCAGTATTTT.